The 4 T cell receptor beta chains reported below all come from one sample, sequenced in a study of T cells in Graves' hyperthyroidism and ophthalmopathy. What was amplified from RNA transcripts were TCR beta CDR3 regions. A set of HTBI primers served as the primers for a first-round RT-PCR of the TCR CDR3. MiXCR, run by TCRdb on the multiplex PCR reads, gives a single entry per CDR3 protein. Of approximately 590,000 distinct CDR3 sequences in the sample, around 42% are singletons; the top ten hold about 8.2%. Sequenced: peripheral blood or thyroid tissue (not recorded which). The receptors here all came from a woman under 30 with Graves' hyperthyroidism.

The J gene is TRBJ1-6, the V gene TRBV25-1; 10 bases are a match to TRBD1. The CDR3 sequence is 15 residues long. CDR1 and CDR2 (germline): MGHDK, SYGVNS. V lost 10 bases and J lost 7; bases outside the gene matches: 10. For the CDR3, the DNA is TGTGCCACCCTGCGACAGGGGGCTAAGAATTCACCCCTCCACTTT. This translates into CATLRQGAKNSPLHF. Combining the CDR3 with reference TRBV25-1 and TRBJ1-6 gives the whole variable domain EADIYQTPRYLVIGTGKKITLECSQTMGHDKMYWYQQDPGMELHLIHYSYGVNSTEKGDLSSESTVSRIRTEHFPLTLESARPSHTSQYLCATLRQGAKNSPLHFGNGTRLTVT.

This clonotype appeared many times. V gene TRBV24-1 combines with J gene TRBJ1-2; D gene uncertain. Germline V gene data show CDR1 as KGHDR and CDR2 as SFDVKD. The CDR3 is made up of 13 amino acids. V gave up 5 bases and J gave up 3 bases, with 9 bases separating them. CDR3 loop: CATSGVTDYGYTF. CDR3 nucleotide sequence: TGTGCCACCAGTGGGGTCACCGACTATGGCTACACCTTC.

A note on this clonotype: This may stem from a read error, because a much larger clone lies one nucleotide away. This rearrangement joins TRBV9 to TRBJ1-1; the match to TRBD1 covers 8 bases. V trimming: 3 bases; J trimming: 0 bases; junction bases outside the gene matches: 1. This CDR3 has 14 amino acids. Germline V lookup: CDR1 SGDLS, CDR2 YYNGEE. The CDR3 protein is CASSATGVNTEAFF. The CDR3 DNA is TGTGCCAGCAGCGCGACAGGGGTGAACACTGAAGCTTTCTTT.

The chain uses TRBV20-1 and TRBJ2-5; D unclear. The V and J ends lost 5 bases and 5 bases respectively, with 15 bases between them. Per germline, CDR1 DFQATT and CDR2 SNEGSKA (reference sequence). This CDR3 contains 13 residues. The DNA of the CDR3 is TGCAGTGCTCCCGTCGGCGGTTCGGAGACCCAGTACTTC. Translation gives CSAPVGGSETQYF.